This T cell receptor beta chain is from a study of blood T cell repertoires in COVID-19. Measured with immunoSEQ multiplex PCR; TCRdb has only the in-frame clones, and not every one. In the table there are 200,000 to 250,000 clones, around 90% of which are singletons. Germline assignment: CDR1 KGHSH and CDR2 LQKENI. The CDR3 loop spans 15 amino acids. The germline V and J ends were trimmed by 2 bases and 2 bases, with 12 bases remaining between them. In terms of age and location, participants ranged from about 18 to 89 years and lived in approximately 26 US areas. Donors were grouped by their self-reported clinical history. In Cohort 3, a recovered donor had either two negative PCRs, clearance, or symptom resolution.

The rearrangement uses TRBV18 and TRBJ1-1, with a possible D match to TRBD1 (5 bases). Sequencing was done on a sample of PBMCs or T cells enriched from blood (not recorded which). This receptor was taken from a man younger than 45 who had recovered from COVID-19. The CDR3 region is CASSPNGGRNTEAFF. As DNA, the CDR3 is TGTGCCAGCTCACCAAACGGGGGTAGAAACACTGAAGCTTTCTTT. Full variable domain (missing parts from reference TRBV18 and TRBJ1-1): NAGVMQNPRHLVRRRGQEARLRCSPMKGHSHVYWYRQLPEEGLKFMVYLQKENIIDESGMPKERFSAEFPKEGPSILRIQQVVRGDSAAYFCASSPNGGRNTEAFFGQGTRLTVV.